The 32 T cell receptor beta chains in this list originate from one sample, sequenced in a study of radiotherapy plus CTLA-4 blockade in lung cancer. Generated by immunoSEQ multiplex PCR, the TCRdb table keeps only in-frame clones and is missing some. The sample shows around 82,000 clones, over 70% of them seen only once. The material was peripheral blood, obtained from a patient treated with radiotherapy plus ipilimumab. The source of these receptors is a human donor with non-small cell lung cancer whose response to radiotherapy plus ipilimumab could not be evaluated. Some clones in this sample may be carry-over from other donors' samples.

The chain carries TRBV7-9 and TRBJ2-3; no firm D call. Germline CDR1 is SEHNR and CDR2 is FQNEAQ (reference sequence). V was clipped by 1 base and J by 2 bases, with 4 bases between them. CDR3 size: 13 residues. In DNA, the CDR3 is TGTGCCAGCAGCTTAGGAGTCACAGATACGCAGTATTTT. It codes for CASSLGVTDTQYF.

The chain combines TRBV6-5 with TRBJ1-6; possibly TRBD1 for D (6 bases). Trimming took 10 bases from V and 7 from J, leaving 14 bases between them. The CDR3 sequence is 13 residues long. From germline, CDR1 is MNHEY and CDR2 SVGAGI. The CDR3 loop reads CATTQGPNSPLHF. The CDR3 DNA is TGTGCCACTACTCAGGGGCCCAATTCACCCCTCCACTTT.

This chain uses TRBV7-8 with TRBJ2-7, with TRBD1 identical over 8 bases. CDR3 size: 14 residues. The germline gives CDR1 SGHVS, CDR2 FQNEAQ. Losses at the gene ends were 3 bases for V and 6 bases for J; bases not matched to a gene: 7. The CDR3 is CASSLETGVIEQYF. The CDR3 bases are TGTGCCAGCAGCTTGGAGACAGGGGTTATCGAGCAGTACTTC.

The rearrangement uses TRBV6-5 and TRBJ1-6, with no clear D. V gave up 7 bases and J gave up 6 bases, with 10 bases separating them. Per germline, CDR1 MNHEY and CDR2 SVGAGI. The CDR3 is 13 residues long. CDR3 sequence: CASTRAPNSPLHF. The CDR3, as DNA: TGTGCCAGCACGAGGGCGCCTAATTCACCCCTCCACTTT.

This chain links TRBV28 with TRBJ2-5; TRBD1 aligns across 8 bases. The CDR3 covers 17 residues. V trimming: 4 bases; J trimming: 2 bases; junction bases outside the gene matches: 12. Germline V CDR1 and CDR2: MDHEN, SYDVKM. The CDR3 DNA sequence: TGTGCCAGCAGTTCCTCATGGGACAGGAGAGCTCAAGAGACCCAGTACTTC. Translation: CASSSSWDRRAQETQYF.

This clone was counted between two and nine times. The chain has TRBV27 and TRBJ1-2; 9 nucleotides align to TRBD1. The CDR3 length is 13 residues. Per the germline V gene, CDR1 is MNHEY and CDR2 is SMNVEV (reference sequence). V was clipped by 6 bases and J by 6 bases; unmatched bases: 5. The DNA of the CDR3 is TGTGCCAGCAGCCTTTGGACAGGGGATGGCTACACCTTC. Translation gives CASSLWTGDGYTF.

This chain links TRBV11-3 with TRBJ2-2; weak D call: TRBD2 (6 bases). The ends were cut back, 5 bases at V and 4 bases at J, with 14 bases in the middle. Germline values: CDR1 SGHNT, CDR2 YENEEA. The CDR3 contains 15 residues. The CDR3 region is CASSPSGGSTGELFF. DNA for the CDR3: TGTGCCAGCAGCCCGAGTGGGGGGTCCACCGGGGAGCTGTTTTTT.

This clone has a handful of counts. The CDR3 loop is CASTGDQETQYF. The CDR3 nucleotides are TGTGCCAGTACTGGAGATCAAGAGACCCAGTACTTC. The V call is TRBV19, the J call TRBJ2-5; D gene uncertain. V was trimmed by 7 bases and J by 2 bases, leaving 8 bases between them. Germline values: CDR1 LNHDA, CDR2 SQIVND (reference sequence). The CDR3 extends over 12 amino acids. The full variable domain, rest sourced from reference TRBV19 and TRBJ2-5, is DGGITQSPKYLFRKEGQNVTLSCEQNLNHDAMYWYRQDPGQGLRLIYYSQIVNDFQKGDIAEGYSVSREKKESFPLTVTSAQKNPTAFYLCASTGDQETQYFGPGTRLLVL.

The chain links TRBV29-1 to TRBJ1-3, with no clear D. The V gene lost 6 bases and the J gene lost 2 bases, with 26 bases spanning the gap. The CDR3 has 18 amino acids. Germline CDR1 SQVTM, CDR2 ANQGSEA. CDR3 region: CSVGGTTSPEGAGNTIYF. The CDR3, as DNA: TGCAGCGTAGGAGGTACAACTTCTCCCGAAGGAGCTGGAAACACCATATATTTT.

J is TRBJ2-1 and V is TRBV2, with 8 positions matching TRBD1. The CDR3 has 14 amino acids. In germline, CDR1 is SNHLY, CDR2 FYNNEI. V was pared by 6 bases and J by 7 bases, with 8 bases of the junction left unmatched. CDR3 sequence reads: CASSDQGARNEQFF. As DNA, the CDR3 is TGTGCCAGCAGCGACCAGGGGGCAAGGAATGAGCAGTTCTTC.

The V gene is TRBV28, the J gene TRBJ2-3; 12 positions match TRBD2. The CDR3 covers 16 residues. CDR1 and CDR2 (germline): MDHEN, SYDVKM. The V gene end was trimmed by 2 bases and the J gene end by 5 bases; junction bases not matched to a gene: 5. In DNA, the CDR3 is TGTGCCAGCAGTTTAACGGGACTAGCGGGTGGAGATACGCAGTATTTT. It yields the protein CASSLTGLAGGDTQYF.

This clone was seen more than once but under ten times. The CDR3 spells CASSSGRGGENTQYF. The CDR3 bases are TGTGCCAGCAGCTCCGGAAGGGGGGGCGAGAATACGCAGTATTTT. This rearrangement joins TRBV7-9 to TRBJ2-3; a weak D match, TRBD2 (7 bases). The V gene lost 4 bases and the J gene lost 7 bases, with 18 bases spanning the gap. Germline CDR1 and CDR2: SEHNR and FQNEAQ (reference sequence). CDR3 size: 15 residues.

This sequence joins TRBV4-2 and TRBJ2-1, with D possibly being TRBD1 (7 bases). This CDR3 is built from 16 residues. V lost 1 base to trimming and J lost 3 bases, with 13 bases between them. Germline lookup yields CDR1 LGHNA and CDR2 YNFKEQ. This chain's CDR3 is CASSQGRQGGYNEQFF. DNA of the CDR3: TGTGCCAGCAGCCAAGGCAGACAGGGAGGCTACAATGAGCAGTTCTTC.

This clone appeared once. The rearrangement joins TRBV5-1 to TRBJ2-3; D is unresolved. The V gene lost 3 bases and the J gene lost 1 base, with 6 bases spanning the gap. The length of the CDR3 is 13 residues. CDR1 is SGHRS and CDR2 is YFSETQ in the germline V gene. This chain's CDR3 is CASSSQGTDTQYF. In DNA form, the CDR3 reads TGCGCCAGCAGCTCTCAGGGCACAGATACGCAGTATTTT.

CDR3 in DNA: TGTGCCAGCGGTCTATGGGACAGGGTTCCAGATACGCAGTATTTT. Amino acid sequence: CASGLWDRVPDTQYF. The chain has TRBV7-9 and TRBJ2-3; 9 positions agree with TRBD1. Germline V gives CDR1 SEHNR, CDR2 FQNEAQ (reference sequence). This CDR3 contains 15 residues. Trimming at V came to 8 bases and at J to 4 bases, leaving 10 bases not matched to a gene.

For this clone: One end of the junction does not line up with germline, which may come from a read error. The V and J genes are TRBV7-7 and TRBJ2-3; 10 positions match TRBD1. Germline V CDR1 and CDR2: SSHAT, FNYEAQ (reference sequence). CDR3 size: 14 residues. CDR3 amino acids: CASSGTGEDDRAYF. In DNA, the CDR3 is TGTGCTAGCAGCGGGACAGGGGAGGATGACCGTGCGTATTTT.

This chain uses TRBV11-1 with TRBJ2-5, with TRBD1 identical over 9 bases. The DNA end lines up better with TRBJ2-7; the J call may be wrong. The CDR3 is 16 amino acids. CDR1 SGHAT and CDR2 FQDESV come from the germline V gene (reference sequence). CDR3 bases: TGTGCCAGCAGCCCTAGAGGGACAGGGAGGTCCTACGAGCAGTACTTC. Translating gives CASSPRGTGRSYEQYF.

V usage is TRBV28 and J usage is TRBJ1-5; weak D call: TRBD1 (5 bases). CDR1 is MDHEN and CDR2 is SYDVKM in the germline V gene. Between the trimmed V and J ends, which lost 4 bases and 6 bases, there was a span of 13 bases. The CDR3 consists of 14 residues. The CDR3 reads CASSSQGWGQPQHF. CDR3 bases: TGTGCCAGCAGTTCGCAGGGTTGGGGTCAGCCCCAGCATTTT.

The rearrangement joins TRBV6-5 to TRBJ1-2, with TRBD1 as a possible D gene (6 bases). CDR1 and CDR2 from the germline V gene are MNHEY and SVGAGI. Trimming took off 8 bases at V and 3 bases at J, with 13 bases between the two ends. CDR3 size: 13 residues. The CDR3 sequence: CASRRTADYGYTF. The CDR3 DNA reads as TGTGCCAGCCGTCGGACAGCGGACTATGGCTACACCTTC.

This clone was detected once. This rearrangement joins TRBV6-1 to TRBJ2-3; TRBD1 agrees at 7 bases. This CDR3 spans 13 amino acids. V trimming: 0 bases; J trimming: 14 bases; junction bases outside the gene matches: 8. From germline, CDR1 is MNHNS and CDR2 SASEGT. CDR3 coding DNA: TGTGCCAGCAGTGAAGCCCGGACCGCAGGGGGGTATTTT. Protein product: CASSEARTAGGYF.

This clone is medium-sized (0.01 to 0.1%) by share. This sequence joins TRBV18 and TRBJ2-7; 7 bases agree with TRBD2. The CDR3 sequence is 17 residues long. From germline, CDR1 is KGHSH and CDR2 LQKENI. The J segment lost 0 bases and the V segment lost 2 bases, leaving 10 bases of the junction unmatched. DNA for the CDR3: TGTGCCAGCTCACCAACTACACAGAGACTAGCCTCCTACGAGCAGTACTTC. Translation: CASSPTTQRLASYEQYF.

V gene TRBV18 combines with J gene TRBJ1-5; tentative D call: TRBD1 (5 bases). Trimming took off 9 bases at V and 0 bases at J, with 12 bases between the two ends. Germline V lookup: CDR1 KGHSH, CDR2 LQKENI. The CDR3 sequence is 14 residues long. The CDR3, as DNA: TGTGCCAGTGCGACAGCATATAGCAATCAGCCCCAGCATTTT. It specifies CASATAYSNQPQHF.

This clone was observed once. The rearrangement uses TRBV5-5 and TRBJ1-3; 8 positions match TRBD1. V lost 3 bases to trimming and J lost 0 bases; unmatched junction nucleotides: 5. This CDR3 has 16 amino acids. Germline V gene sequence: CDR1 SGHKS, CDR2 YYEKEE (reference sequence). CDR3 sequence (DNA): TGTGCCAGCAGCTGGACAGGGACCGACTCTGGAAACACCATATATTTT. It specifies CASSWTGTDSGNTIYF.

On this clone: Additional DNA sequences in this sample encode the identical CDR3. The chain recombines TRBV18 with TRBJ2-7; 10 bases agree with TRBD2. CDR1 is KGHSH, CDR2 LQKENI, per germline. The CDR3 is made up of 14 amino acids. V gave up 3 bases and J gave up 2 bases; unmatched junction bases: 1. The chain's CDR3 is CASSPGLATYEQYF. CDR3 in DNA: TGTGCCAGCTCACCGGGACTAGCGACCTACGAGCAGTACTTC.

The rearrangement joins TRBV5-1 to TRBJ1-5; TRBD1 is a possible D gene (5 bases). This CDR3 has 15 amino acids. The V and J ends lost 5 bases and 6 bases respectively, with 18 bases between them. CDR1 is SGHRS, CDR2 YFSETQ, per germline. The CDR3 sequence: CASRSGTLDSQPQHF. DNA for the CDR3: TGCGCCAGCAGATCAGGGACTCTGGATAGTCAGCCCCAGCATTTT.

The CDR3 protein is CSVVRTGNTIYF. The CDR3 DNA follows: TGCAGCGTTGTTAGAACTGGAAACACCATATATTTT. The chain uses TRBV29-1 and TRBJ1-3; D gene uncertain. Germline CDR1 reads SQVTM; CDR2 reads ANQGSEA. Trimming stripped 4 bases from V and 2 bases from J, with 6 bases between. This CDR3 contains 12 residues.

The chain carries TRBV28 and TRBJ2-1; 14 bases fit TRBD2. This CDR3 region has 15 residues. Germline V CDR1 and CDR2: MDHEN, SYDVKM. The ends lost 7 bases at V and 4 bases at J; junction bases unmatched: 3. The CDR3 sequence: CASTGTSGGYNEQFF. The CDR3 DNA follows: TGTGCCAGCACCGGGACTAGCGGGGGATACAATGAGCAGTTCTTC.

Comment on this clone: The junction departs from the called germline gene at one end, perhaps through a read error. This chain links TRBV7-7 with TRBJ2-1, with 8 bases lining up with TRBD2. Per germline, CDR1 SSHAT and CDR2 FNYEAQ (reference sequence). The CDR3 covers 15 residues. The CDR3 spells CASSLGGAGANEQFF. CDR3 nucleotides: TGTGCTAGCAGCTTAGGAGGAGCGGGGGCTAATGAGCAGTTCTTC.

This clone has just a few counts. The rearrangement joins TRBV28 to TRBJ1-6, with 8 bases that match TRBD1. The CDR3 sequence is 16 residues long. V lost 6 bases and J lost 5; bases outside the gene matches: 9. Germline V gene data show CDR1 as MDHEN and CDR2 as SYDVKM. CDR3 loop: CASRPQDRAHNSPLHF. The CDR3 coding sequence is TGTGCCAGCAGACCCCAGGACAGGGCTCATAATTCACCCCTCCACTTT.

This chain uses TRBV5-5 with TRBJ1-2; D is undetermined. With 2 bases removed from V and 6 bases from J, the gap between germline ends came to 14 bases. Germline V gene lookup returns CDR1 SGHKS and CDR2 YYEKEE (reference sequence). The CDR3 is made up of 14 amino acids. CDR3 loop: CASSFLGTENGYTF. CDR3 sequence (DNA): TGTGCCAGCAGCTTTCTAGGTACCGAGAATGGCTACACCTTC.

The chain is built from TRBV4-1 and TRBJ2-2; 8 nucleotides line up with TRBD1. V shed 0 bases, J shed 3 bases, and the junction held 6 bases outside the gene matches. The length of the CDR3 is 17 residues. The germline gives CDR1 MGHRA, CDR2 YSYEKL. The CDR3 coding sequence is TGCGCCAGCAGCCAAGATCAGGTGACAGGGGACACCGGGGAGCTGTTTTTT. This sequence encodes CASSQDQVTGDTGELFF.

The V and J genes are TRBV2 and TRBJ2-7; 9 nucleotides line up with TRBD1. The CDR3 spans 15 residues. J was trimmed by 4 bases and V by 6 bases; bases with no gene match: 10. Germline loops: CDR1 SNHLY, CDR2 FYNNEI. The CDR3 sequence: CASRTITGGEYEQYF. The DNA for the CDR3 is TGTGCCAGCAGAACCATTACAGGGGGCGAGTACGAGCAGTACTTC.